The 29 T cell receptor beta chains below were found in one sample sequenced in a study of CD8 T cells in Susac syndrome. Reverse transcription used about 0.5 to 1 ug RNA and random hexamers. One entry per CDR3 protein results from TCRdb running MiXCR on the immunoSEQ multiplex PCR reads. Of some 180,000 distinct CDR3 sequences in the sample, about 93% were seen once. Sequencing input: CD4+ T cells from PBMCs. Source of these receptors: a human donor with Susac syndrome.

In this sample, this clonotype turned up a few times. The rearrangement uses TRBV2 and TRBJ2-7; TRBD1 agrees at 7 bases. The CDR3 length is 12 residues. Germline V lookup: CDR1 SNHLY, CDR2 FYNNEI. With V trimmed by 8 bases and J by 0 bases, 1 base remained unmatched. The CDR3 loop reads CASRTGSYEQYF. The CDR3 bases are TGTGCCAGCCGGACAGGCTCCTACGAGCAGTACTTC.

A few counts support this clonotype. This chain links TRBV4-3 with TRBJ2-5; 7 nucleotides align to TRBD2. This CDR3 has 13 residues. The J segment lost 5 bases and the V segment lost 0 bases, leaving 0 bases of the junction unmatched. The V gene's germline CDR1 is LGHNA and CDR2 YSLEER. This CDR3 is CASSQERGETQYF. In DNA, the CDR3 is TGCGCCAGCAGCCAAGAGCGGGGGGAGACCCAGTACTTC.

CDR3 nucleotide sequence: TGTGCCAGCAGTTTACAGGGCTTCTCTGAAGCTTTCTTT. It is translated as CASSLQGFSEAFF. The J gene is TRBJ1-1, the V gene TRBV12-3 or TRBV12-4, with D tentatively TRBD1 (5 bases). The V and J ends lost 2 bases and 6 bases respectively, with 10 bases between them. CDR3 length equals 13 residues.

The CDR3 region has the DNA TGCAGTGCTAGAGACCGGGACAGACTCAGGGAGCAGTACTTC. This translates into CSARDRDRLREQYF. The chain couples TRBV20-1 to TRBJ2-7; 7 bases match TRBD1. Trimming removed 0 bases from V and 7 bases from J; junction bases left unmatched: 9. CDR3 length: 14 amino acids. Per germline, CDR1 DFQATT and CDR2 SNEGSKA (reference sequence).

The chain joins TRBV5-6 to TRBJ1-2, with a weak D call TRBD1 (6 bases). Looked up from germline, CDR1 is SGHDT and CDR2 is YYEEEE. The CDR3 sequence is 13 residues long. V was shortened by 4 bases and J by 5 bases, with 12 bases between the two germline ends. CDR3 amino acids: CASSGGRRYGYTF. The DNA of the CDR3 is TGTGCCAGCAGCGGGGGGCGGAGATATGGCTACACCTTC.

The rearrangement joins TRBV10-3 to TRBJ1-1; the match to TRBD1 covers 7 bases. There are 14 residues in the CDR3. V lost 10 bases, J lost 6 bases, and 14 bases stayed unmatched. The germline V gene has CDR1 ENHRY and CDR2 SYGVKD. CDR3 protein: CATWTGPEGAEAFF. The CDR3 nucleotides are TGTGCCACCTGGACAGGACCTGAGGGTGCTGAAGCTTTCTTT.

The rearrangement uses TRBV6-5 and TRBJ2-2; no definite D call. The V gene's germline CDR1 is MNHEY and CDR2 SVGAGI. CDR3 length equals 17 residues. V shed 0 bases and J shed 0 bases, with 11 bases lying between them. CDR3 DNA sequence: TGTGCCAGCAGTTACTCTGCGAACAGAGCGAACACCGGGGAGCTGTTTTTT. It encodes CASSYSANRANTGELFF.

This chain links TRBV27 with TRBJ2-2; D is perhaps TRBD2 (6 bases). Germline V CDR1 and CDR2: MNHEY, SMNVEV (reference sequence). V dropped 1 base and J dropped 2 bases, with 11 bases sitting between them. The CDR3 is 16 residues long. CDR3 DNA sequence: TGTGCCAGCAGTTTATTCGGAGGGTTCAACACCGGGGAGCTGTTTTTT. Amino acids: CASSLFGGFNTGELFF.

Regarding this clonotype: At one of its ends the junction is not consistent with the germline gene, which may arise from a read error. The J gene is TRBJ2-1, the V gene TRBV28; 12 bases line up with TRBD2. Per the germline V gene, CDR1 is MDHEN and CDR2 is SYDVKM. This CDR3 has 18 amino acids. The CDR3 DNA reads as TGTGTCAGCAGCTCCTATCCCATACTAGCGGGGGGACACAATGAGCAGTTCTTC. Translation gives CVSSSYPILAGGHNEQFF.

The chain employs TRBV30 and TRBJ2-7; weak D call: TRBD1 (6 bases). This CDR3 is built from 12 residues. Trimming took off 3 bases at V and 4 bases at J, with 10 bases between the two ends. CDR1 is GTSNPN, CDR2 SVGIG, per germline (reference sequence). The CDR3 region is CAWSTGRYEQYF. The CDR3 region has the DNA TGTGCCTGGAGCACAGGGCGATACGAGCAGTACTTC.

This clonotype was counted a few times. The chain links TRBV29-1 to TRBJ2-1, with 9 positions matching TRBD2. Trimming at V came to 4 bases and at J to 1 base, leaving 2 bases not matched to a gene. CDR3 length: 14 residues. Per the germline V gene, CDR1 is SQVTM and CDR2 is ANQGSEA. CDR3 residues: CSVASGGSYNEQFF. As DNA, the CDR3 is TGCAGCGTTGCCAGCGGGGGGTCCTACAATGAGCAGTTCTTC.

The chain carries TRBV6-2 or TRBV6-3 and TRBJ2-7; D possibly corresponds to TRBD1 (5 bases). V was clipped by 5 bases and J by 2 bases, with 7 bases between them. CDR3 length: 12 amino acids. The germline V gene has CDR1 MNHEY and CDR2 SVGEGT. DNA for the CDR3: TGTGCCAGCAGTGACAGCCCCTACGAGCAGTACTTC. The encoded protein is CASSDSPYEQYF.

This chain connects TRBV20-1 to TRBJ2-3; 12 bases fit TRBD2. CDR3 length: 15 amino acids. The germline gives CDR1 DFQATT, CDR2 SNEGSKA (reference sequence). The V segment lost 4 bases and the J segment 3 bases; nucleotides outside the gene matches: 5. The CDR3 loop is CSANSLAGGTDTQYF. The CDR3 coding sequence is TGCAGTGCTAACTCACTAGCGGGAGGAACAGATACGCAGTATTTT.

V usage is TRBV10-3 and J usage is TRBJ2-7; a weak D match, TRBD2 (6 bases). CDR1 is ENHRY, CDR2 SYGVKD, per germline. The CDR3 length is 14 residues. The V and J ends lost 7 bases and 1 base respectively, with 14 bases between them. The DNA for the CDR3 is TGTGCCATCAAAAAGGGACTGGATTCCTACGAGCAGTACTTC. This gives the protein CAIKKGLDSYEQYF.

V and J are TRBV11-2 and TRBJ1-2; unclear D gene. V lost 2 bases to trimming and J lost 4 bases, with 20 bases between them. CDR1 SGHAT and CDR2 FQNNGV come from the germline V gene. The CDR3 contains 17 residues. The CDR3 here is CASSLMPQLISTYGYTF. CDR3 bases: TGTGCCAGCAGCTTAATGCCGCAGCTCATTTCAACCTATGGCTACACCTTC.

This chain connects TRBV28 to TRBJ1-5; D remains ambiguous. The germline V gene has CDR1 MDHEN and CDR2 SYDVKM. The CDR3 sequence is 16 residues long. The V and J ends lost 4 bases and 5 bases respectively, with 18 bases between them. CDR3 in amino acids: CASSSHLERADQPQHF. The CDR3 DNA is TGTGCCAGCAGTTCCCACTTAGAGAGGGCGGATCAGCCCCAGCATTTT.

V usage is TRBV7-9 and J usage is TRBJ1-2; TRBD1 is a possible D gene (5 bases). There are 18 residues in the CDR3. Germline-derived CDR1 and CDR2 are SEHNR and FQNEAQ (reference sequence). V was pared by 5 bases and J by 5 bases, with 27 bases between. The CDR3 DNA sequence: TGTGCCAGCAGCCACAACATTGGGACCGACGGGAATCGGTATGGCTACACCTTC. Translated, it gives CASSHNIGTDGNRYGYTF. Together with reference TRBV7-9 and TRBJ1-2, the CDR3 gives the full variable domain: DTGVSQNPRHKITKRGQNVTFRCDPISEHNRLYWYRQTLGQGPEFLTYFQNEAQLEKSRLLSDRFSAERPKGSFSTLEIQRTEQGDSAMYLCASSHNIGTDGNRYGYTFGSGTRLTVV.

The gene calls are TRBV4-1 and TRBJ1-1, with D perhaps TRBD1 (5 bases). Germline assignment: CDR1 MGHRA and CDR2 YSYEKL. The CDR3 has 16 residues. Trimming shortened V by 3 bases and J by 0 bases, and 14 bases separated the two germline ends. The CDR3 sequence is CASSHRTFLMNTEAFF. The CDR3, as DNA: TGCGCCAGCAGCCATAGGACATTCCTCATGAACACTGAAGCTTTCTTT.

The CDR3 region has the DNA TGTGCCATCAGTGGCGGCGGGAGGGCTCAAGAGACCCAGTACTTC. It specifies CAISGGGRAQETQYF. The chain links TRBV10-3 to TRBJ2-5, with 9 bases matching TRBD2. The CDR3 is 15 residues long. Trimming at V came to 4 bases and at J to 2 bases, leaving 5 bases not matched to a gene. CDR1 and CDR2 from the germline V gene are ENHRY and SYGVKD.

The chain links TRBV27 to TRBJ2-7, with D uncertain. Germline loops: CDR1 MNHEY, CDR2 SMNVEV (reference sequence). The CDR3 runs to 14 residues. Trimming removed 0 bases from V and 0 bases from J, with 6 bases in between. CDR3 in DNA: TGTGCCAGCAGTTTATCGCGCGGCTCCTACGAGCAGTACTTC. This gives the protein CASSLSRGSYEQYF.

The chain joins TRBV29-1 to TRBJ1-4; D is possibly TRBD1 (6 bases). The CDR3 runs to 10 residues. Per germline, CDR1 SQVTM and CDR2 ANQGSEA. With 6 bases removed from V and 10 bases from J, the gap between germline ends came to 9 bases. The CDR3 is CSVEQGKLFF. CDR3 in DNA: TGCAGCGTGGAACAGGGAAAACTGTTTTTT.

The V gene is TRBV6-2 or TRBV6-3, the J gene TRBJ2-1, with D perhaps TRBD2 (6 bases). The V and J ends lost 5 bases and 9 bases respectively, with 11 bases between them. CDR3 length equals 12 residues. Germline V gene data show CDR1 as MNHEY and CDR2 as SVGEGT. CDR3 nucleotide sequence: TGTGCCAGCAGTAGCGGGCGGGGTGAGCAGTTCTTC. Translated, it gives CASSSGRGEQFF.

The rearrangement uses TRBV7-2 and TRBJ2-1; D gene uncertain. Germline CDR1 is SGHTA and CDR2 is FQGNSA. The V end lost 1 base, the J end lost 6 bases, and 10 bases lay between the germline ends. The CDR3 is 14 amino acids. CDR3 amino acids: CASSLDPSSNEQFF. The CDR3 DNA reads as TGTGCCAGCAGCTTAGATCCCTCTAGCAATGAGCAGTTCTTC.

CDR3 DNA sequence: TGTGCCAGCAGCTTATATGCCTTAGAAATTAGCGGGACGCCCTCTGGGGCCAACGTCCTGACTTTC. This sequence encodes CASSLYALEISGTPSGANVLTF. The genes are TRBV11-2 and TRBJ2-6; 8 nucleotides line up with TRBD2. The CDR3 is 22 residues long. The trim removed 2 bases at V and 0 bases at J, leaving 18 bases unmatched. CDR1 is SGHAT, CDR2 FQNNGV, per germline.

DNA for the CDR3: TGTGCCAGCAGCCAAAGAAGGGAGCAGTACTTC. Its protein product is CASSQRREQYF. The chain combines TRBV3-1 with TRBJ2-7, with D hard to call. The V end lost 2 bases, the J end lost 7 bases, and 6 bases lay between the germline ends. Germline values: CDR1 LGHDT, CDR2 YNNKEL (reference sequence). The CDR3 contains 11 residues.

J is TRBJ1-2 and V is TRBV5-1; D not resolved. V lost 4 bases to trimming and J lost 5 bases, with 12 bases between them. Germline V gives CDR1 SGHRS, CDR2 YFSETQ. CDR3 length: 13 amino acids. The CDR3 DNA follows: TGCGCCAGCAGCGAAATTACGGGGTATGGCTACACCTTC. Its protein is CASSEITGYGYTF.

The chain has TRBV30 and TRBJ1-4, with D unclear. Germline-derived CDR1 and CDR2 are GTSNPN and SVGIG (reference sequence). The CDR3 has 12 amino acids. V shed 1 base and J shed 8 bases, with 8 bases lying between them. CDR3 amino acids: CAWSAIKEKLFF. In nucleotides, the CDR3 is TGTGCCTGGAGTGCGATAAAGGAAAAACTGTTTTTT.

J is TRBJ1-1 and V is TRBV7-9, with 10 bases identical to TRBD1. There are 15 residues in the CDR3. Germline values: CDR1 SEHNR, CDR2 FQNEAQ (reference sequence). Losses at the gene ends were 7 bases for V and 5 bases for J; bases not matched to a gene: 10. The CDR3 sequence: CASNPSGTGVTEAFF. The CDR3 nucleotides are TGTGCCAGCAATCCTTCGGGGACAGGGGTTACTGAAGCTTTCTTT. Together with reference TRBV7-9 and TRBJ1-1, the CDR3 gives the full variable domain: DTGVSQNPRHKITKRGQNVTFRCDPISEHNRLYWYRQTLGQGPEFLTYFQNEAQLEKSRLLSDRFSAERPKGSFSTLEIQRTEQGDSAMYLCASNPSGTGVTEAFFGQGTRLTVV.

J is TRBJ2-3 and V is TRBV5-1; TRBD1 matches at 9 bases. The CDR3 has 14 amino acids. Germline CDR1 is SGHRS and CDR2 is YFSETQ. J lost 1 base, V lost 7 bases, and 4 bases had no gene match. For the CDR3, the DNA is TGCGCCAGCGCTAGGACAGGGGGCACAGATACGCAGTATTTT. Protein product: CASARTGGTDTQYF.